Presented here are 13 T cell receptor beta chains from one specimen sequenced in a study of OX40 agonist ivuxolimab in advanced cancers. Libraries were constructed by the immunoSEQ multiplex PCR assay. What TCRdb holds here is the immuneACCESS table cut down to in-frame rearrangements. Part of the clones is not present; checked against another copy, under half of the missing clones reflect an unresolved V gene, and the others are unexplained. The sample contains about 49,000 clones, nearly 80% of them found a single time. The ten top clones hold approximately 7.9% of the sample. Sequenced material: CD4+ or CD8+ T cells sorted from blood, taken in a trial of the OX40 agonist ivuxolimab. The receptors originated from an adult with an advanced solid tumor such as melanoma, head and neck, liver or kidney cancer.

There are a few counts of this clone. This chain joins TRBV7-6 and TRBJ2-7, with 9 bases identical to TRBD2. The V segment lost 2 bases and the J segment 4 bases; nucleotides outside the gene matches: 6. Germline values: CDR1 SGHVS, CDR2 FNYEAQ. This CDR3 has 15 amino acids. The CDR3 loop is CASSLSSGSQYEQYF. Here the CDR3 DNA reads TGTGCCAGCAGCTTAAGTAGCGGGAGTCAGTACGAGCAGTACTTC.

V is TRBV27 and J is TRBJ2-7; possible D gene TRBD1, 6 bases. This CDR3 contains 13 residues. The germline gives CDR1 MNHEY, CDR2 SMNVEV (reference sequence). The V gene lost 3 bases and the J gene lost 7 bases, with 13 bases spanning the gap. The CDR3 DNA sequence: TGTGCCAGCAGTTTGAGGGGGAGCTTAGAGCAGTACTTC. Protein: CASSLRGSLEQYF.

The chain's CDR3 is CASSYDPGGKDTQYF. DNA for the CDR3: TGTGCCAGCAGTTACGATCCAGGGGGTAAAGATACGCAGTATTTT. This chain links TRBV6-6 with TRBJ2-3, with 7 bases that match TRBD1. This CDR3 has 15 residues. The trim removed 2 bases at V and 5 bases at J, leaving 7 bases unmatched. Germline assignment: CDR1 MNHNY and CDR2 SVGAGI (reference sequence).

The chain is built from TRBV10-3 and TRBJ2-5; 9 bases are a match to TRBD2. This CDR3 is built from 17 residues. Germline V gene sequence: CDR1 ENHRY, CDR2 SYGVKD. J was trimmed by 2 bases and V by 0 bases; bases with no gene match: 7. The CDR3 protein is CAISESTGGGGQETQYF. As DNA, the CDR3 is TGTGCCATCAGTGAGTCGACTGGCGGGGGGGGTCAAGAGACCCAGTACTTC.

J is TRBJ1-2 and V is TRBV7-9, with 10 nucleotides matching TRBD1. The junction had 5 bases not matched to a gene; V was cut back by 5 bases and J by 5 bases. Looked up from germline, CDR1 is SEHNR and CDR2 is FQNEAQ (reference sequence). The CDR3 runs 14 residues. CDR3 in DNA: TGTGCCAGCAGCCCCGGGACAGGGGATTATGGCTACACCTTC. As protein: CASSPGTGDYGYTF.

This clone showed up just a few times. V is TRBV27 and J is TRBJ2-3, with a tentative D call TRBD1 (5 bases). V was shortened by 0 bases and J by 7 bases, with 11 bases between the two germline ends. CDR1 is MNHEY, CDR2 SMNVEV, per germline (reference sequence). This CDR3 is 14 amino acids long. CDR3 bases: TGTGCCAGCAGTTTATCGTTTGGGGCAAATACGCAGTATTTT. Its protein is CASSLSFGANTQYF.

The chain uses TRBV18 and TRBJ2-1, with TRBD2 identical over 14 bases. Per the germline V gene, CDR1 is KGHSH and CDR2 is LQKENI. The CDR3 extends over 19 amino acids. V shed 5 bases and J 8 bases; nucleotides not matched to a gene: 17. CDR3 DNA sequence: TGTGCCAGCTCAACGACCACTTCCGGGACTAGCGGGGGCAGGGATGAGCAGTTCTTC. This encodes CASSTTTSGTSGGRDEQFF.

The rearrangement joins TRBV5-4 to TRBJ2-3, with 7 bases lining up with TRBD1. The J segment lost 0 bases and the V segment lost 5 bases, leaving 9 bases of the junction unmatched. Germline V gene lookup returns CDR1 SGHNT and CDR2 YYREEE (reference sequence). The CDR3 is 16 amino acids. The CDR3 is CASSSTKDRSTDTQYF. DNA of the CDR3: TGTGCCAGCAGTTCGACCAAGGACAGGAGCACAGATACGCAGTATTTT.

The chain uses TRBV10-3 and TRBJ2-7; weak D call: TRBD2 (5 bases). The V end was cut by 10 bases, the J end by 0 bases, with 13 bases between. The CDR3 covers 13 residues. The V gene's germline CDR1 is ENHRY and CDR2 SYGVKD. This chain's CDR3 is CATQEGTSYEQYF. CDR3 coding DNA: TGTGCCACCCAAGAGGGCACCTCCTACGAGCAGTACTTC.

The chain combines TRBV4-1 with TRBJ1-2; 7 bases are shared with TRBD1. The V segment lost 2 bases and the J segment 4 bases; nucleotides outside the gene matches: 7. CDR3 size: 15 residues. Germline V lookup: CDR1 MGHRA, CDR2 YSYEKL. The CDR3 region has the DNA TGCGCCAGCAGCCAAAGACAGGGAGGGCTCTATGGCTACACCTTC. As protein: CASSQRQGGLYGYTF.

The chain uses TRBV11-2 and TRBJ1-2; TRBD1 might be the D (6 bases). Germline V gives CDR1 SGHAT, CDR2 FQNNGV. V was cut by 0 bases and J by 4 bases, with 15 bases left in between. The CDR3 is made up of 16 amino acids. Written as DNA, the CDR3 is TGTGCCAGCAGCTTAGAAGCTCGTGACAGGACCTATGGCTACACCTTC. Its translation: CASSLEARDRTYGYTF.

The CDR3 region has the DNA TGCAGCGTGACCCCAGCGGGAGGTGGGTCAGATACGCAGTATTTT. Translation: CSVTPAGGGSDTQYF. The chain joins TRBV29-1 to TRBJ2-3; 9 positions match TRBD2. The CDR3 is 15 residues long. CDR1 is SQVTM and CDR2 is ANQGSEA in the germline V gene. V shed 6 bases and J 4 bases; nucleotides not matched to a gene: 11.

J is TRBJ2-5 and V is TRBV2; D remains unclear. The closer fit of TRBJ2-7 to the DNA end suggests the J call may be wrong. CDR3 length: 14 amino acids. CDR1 is SNHLY, CDR2 FYNNEI, per germline. The CDR3 region is CASRFADDAYEQYF. The CDR3 bases are TGTGCCAGCAGGTTCGCAGACGATGCTTACGAGCAGTACTTC.